This note documents a single T cell receptor (beta chain) sequence. The antigen it binds to is not known. Base qualities are missing; no much larger clone stands one base away. The immunoSEQ Assay, a bias-controlled multiplex PCR, was used to amplify TCRbeta CDR3 regions from genomic DNA. In the authors' own workflow: Within the assay, amplification of reference gene primers was used to estimate how many nucleated cells each sample contained. To quantify the absolute abundance of each unique TCRbeta CDR3 rearrangement, sequence reads were collapsed and filtered. For each sample, productive Simpson clonality was calculated by taking the square root of Simpson's diversity index across productive rearrangements. TCRdb holds this immuneACCESS table with in-frame rearrangements only. Some clones are missing; in checked studies, unresolved V genes explain under half, and the rest has no known cause. That table is the source of V, J and clone size, and D and trimming were worked out from the DNA. The sample table holds 50,000 to 75,000 clones, of which approximately 80% were seen once. The ten top clones hold 20% of the sample.

Each collaborating institution followed its own protocols to collect whole blood in K2EDTA tubes. For TCRbeta analysis, collaborators shipped samples in one of three forms: frozen whole blood, isolated PBMCs, or DNA extracted from either of those sample types. This entry is derived from a study of blood T cell repertoires in COVID-19 (dated by TCRdb to the early 2020s). At the level of the whole study: Samples from collaborators originated in the United States, Italy and Spain and spanned both the acute and convalescent phases of COVID-19. The prospective study material was composed of cDNA or gDNA derived from T cells, B-cell-depleted T cells, or PBMCs. Deeply sampled blood TCRbeta repertoires from subjects exposed to, actively infected with, or recovered from COVID-19 were included in the dataset. A freely available public database, intended as a resource for researchers studying the immune response to SARS-CoV-2, is where the repertoires were released. Samples were obtained from the ongoing ImmuneRACE study (first 160 participants) and from about 1,300 subjects provided by 6 global collaborators. A de-identified subject ID, COVID-19 status, age in years and sex were almost always included in the sample metadata. HLA class I and class II types, where available, came from metadata supplied by the sample provider rather than from assay-based typing. The paper's findings and limits, for the study overall: Clinical and demographic metadata were provided uncurated, with the amount varying by source and participant.

Input material: peripheral blood. This TCR was recovered from a woman at least 80 years old with active or convalescent COVID-19.

The DNA sequence follows: TGTGCCAGCAGTTACCCAGGGGGCCGGAGAAACACCATATATTTT. Its translation is CASSYPGGRRNTIYF. This sequence uses TRBV6-2 or TRBV6-3 and TRBJ1-3; 8 middle bases align to TRBD1. The CDR3 numbers 15 residues from cysteine through phenylalanine. Only the CDR3 portion is preserved as DNA: 45 bases, with reading frame beginning at the first base. V ends up 2 bases short and J 5 bases short, with an unmatched junction base count of 5. The germline V gene gives CDR1 as MNHEY and CDR2 as SVGEGT.